The text below deals with one T cell receptor beta chain. Its antigen is unidentified. This entry comes from a study of long-term antiretroviral therapy in people with HIV. General study results and limits: Repertoires in HIV (unlike those of controls) had narrower CDR3 length ranges.

Researchers report immunoSEQ v3.0 was run at survey level. Method: immunoSEQ multiplex PCR; TCRdb's copy keeps in-frame clones and lacks some. Among 20,000 to 30,000 clones listed, approximately 80% were seen once. CDR3 size: 14 residues. V was trimmed by 3 bases and J by 2 bases, leaving 9 bases between them. The germline gives CDR1 SNHLY, CDR2 FYNNEI. The TCR sequence derives from a woman aged 25-40 years with HIV. The rearrangement links TRBV2 to TRBJ2-3; unclear D gene. The material sequenced was unsorted PBMCs, taken 1.1 years before starting antiretroviral therapy. Written as DNA, the CDR3 is TGTGCCAGCAGTGACCCCTCCTTCACAGATACGCAGTATTTT. The encoded protein is CASSDPSFTDTQYF.